Listed below are T cell receptor beta chains from one sample, sequenced in a study of blood T cell repertoires in COVID-19. Profiled with immunoSEQ multiplex PCR; TCRdb holds only in-frame clones, not every one. The profile shows 150,000 or so clones, over 70% of them singletons. Sequencing used PBMCs or T cells enriched from blood (not recorded which). The receptors stem from a woman between 40 and 50 years old with acute COVID-19. Each CDR3 is given with its conserved first and last residue. Fields, in order: V gene, J gene, CDR3 length, clone size, D gene, CDR3 protein, CDR3 DNA. D genes are given only for firm matches. The listing skips clone size in some rows; elsewhere it reads once, few, many or a size class.

TRBV29-1	TRBJ2-5	16	.	.	CSSRDIHAGLKETQYF	TGCAGCTCCCGGGACATCCACGCAGGCCTCAAGGAGACCCAGTACTTC
TRBV6-6	TRBJ2-2	15	few	.	CASSLGGGFTGELFF	TGTGCCAGCAGTCTCGGTGGGGGGTTCACCGGGGAGCTGTTTTTT
TRBV10-3	TRBJ1-2	12	.	.	CAISDTSGGYTF	TGTGCCATCAGTGACACTTCGGGTGGCTACACCTTC
TRBV6-5	TRBJ1-1	15	.	.	CASSLRLAGDTEAFF	TGTGCCAGCAGCCTCCGTCTAGCTGGGGACACTGAAGCTTTCTTT
TRBV7-7	TRBJ2-3	14	.	.	CASSLTGAADTQYF	TGTGCTAGCAGCTTAACAGGAGCCGCAGATACGCAGTATTTT
TRBV30	TRBJ1-1	14	.	.	CAWSYGTLNTEAFF	TGTGCCTGGAGTTATGGCACCTTGAACACTGAAGCTTTCTTT
TRBV9	TRBJ2-3	17	.	TRBD2	CASSVGTSGRVGDTQYF	TGTGCCAGCAGCGTAGGGACTAGCGGGAGGGTGGGAGATACGCAGTATTTT
TRBV27	TRBJ2-2	16	.	TRBD1	CASSADRGRGTGELFF	TGTGCCAGCAGTGCGGACAGGGGGCGCGGAACCGGGGAGCTGTTTTTT
TRBV5-1	TRBJ2-5	12	.	.	CASSYSKETQYF	TGCGCCAGCAGCTACTCGAAAGAGACCCAGTACTTC
TRBV29-1	TRBJ1-2	12	.	TRBD1	CSVDDRVQGYTF	TGCAGCGTTGACGACAGGGTGCAGGGCTACACCTTC
TRBV27	TRBJ1-1	16	.	TRBD1	CASQPLDRGVTTEAFF	TGTGCCAGCCAACCCCTCGACAGGGGAGTGACCACTGAAGCTTTCTTT
TRBV11-2	TRBJ2-2	15	.	.	CASSEEGLITGELFF	TGTGCCAGCAGCGAAGAGGGACTTATCACCGGGGAGCTGTTTTTT
TRBV5-1	TRBJ2-1	15	.	.	CASRRGTSDYNEQFF	TGCGCCAGCAGAAGAGGCACCTCAGACTACAATGAGCAGTTCTTC
TRBV11-3	TRBJ2-2	15	.	TRBD2	CASSQTSGVTGELFF	TGTGCCAGCAGCCAAACTAGCGGGGTCACCGGGGAGCTGTTTTTT
TRBV14	TRBJ2-7	16	.	TRBD2	CASSQVGGSINYEQYF	TGTGCCAGCAGCCAAGTAGGCGGGAGTATTAACTACGAGCAGTACTTC
TRBV7-9	TRBJ2-2	15	.	TRBD1	CASSEPGQYTGELFF	TGTGCCAGCAGCGAACCGGGACAGTATACCGGGGAGCTGTTTTTT
TRBV18	TRBJ1-1	12	.	.	CASSPPRLRAFF	TGTGCCAGCTCACCACCGAGGCTCCGAGCTTTCTTT
TRBV7-9	TRBJ1-2	13	few	TRBD1	CASSPTGAYGYTF	TGTGCCAGCAGTCCTACAGGGGCCTATGGCTACACCTTC
TRBV18	TRBJ1-6	15	.	.	CASSPSRIGNSPLHF	TGTGCCAGCTCACCAAGCAGGATCGGAAATTCACCCCTCCACTTT
TRBV7-9	TRBJ1-6	15	.	TRBD1	CASSLGGGGNSPLHF	TGTGCCAGCAGCTTAGGAGGGGGCGGAAATTCACCCCTCCACTTT
TRBV7-8	TRBJ2-1	15	.	.	CASSLGQGPNNEQFF	TGTGCCAGCAGCTTAGGGCAGGGTCCCAACAATGAGCAGTTCTTC
TRBV28	TRBJ1-2	15	.	TRBD1	CASIPADREVYGYTF	TGTGCCAGCATCCCCGCGGACAGGGAGGTCTATGGCTACACCTTC
TRBV29-1	TRBJ1-4	12	.	.	CSVTPGGGKLFF	TGCAGCGTTACCCCGGGGGGGGGAAAACTGTTTTTT
TRBV7-8	TRBJ2-5	17	.	TRBD1	CASSPNPGGRDQETQYF	TGTGCCAGCAGCCCCAACCCAGGGGGCAGGGACCAAGAGACCCAGTACTTC
TRBV2	TRBJ2-1	13	.	TRBD1	CASSQQGPNEQFF	TGTGCCAGCAGCCAACAGGGGCCCAATGAGCAGTTCTTC
TRBV7-9	TRBJ2-1	16	.	TRBD2	CASSRLAGGPYNEQFF	TGTGCCAGCAGCAGACTAGCGGGAGGTCCCTACAATGAGCAGTTCTTC
TRBV7-3	TRBJ2-1	16	.	TRBD2	CASSLRAGGAYNEQFF	TGTGCCAGCAGCTTGAGAGCGGGAGGCGCCTACAATGAGCAGTTCTTC
TRBV19	TRBJ1-6	12	.	.	CASAADNSPLHF	TGTGCCAGTGCGGCGGATAATTCACCCCTCCACTTT
TRBV5-1	TRBJ1-2	15	.	.	CASSPGQRGWDGYTF	TGCGCCAGCAGCCCGGGACAAAGGGGATGGGATGGCTACACCTTC
TRBV2	TRBJ2-4	14	.	TRBD2	CASSDGLAGRIQYF	TGTGCCAGCAGTGACGGGCTAGCGGGAAGGATTCAGTACTTC
TRBV19	TRBJ1-1	17	.	.	CASSMIYGHRARTEAFF	TGTGCCAGTAGTATGATATACGGCCACAGGGCACGGACTGAAGCTTTCTTT
TRBV7-2	TRBJ1-1	15	.	.	CASSFALRVPTEAFF	TGTGCCAGCAGCTTCGCCCTCAGGGTGCCGACTGAAGCTTTCTTT
TRBV9	TRBJ1-2	15	.	TRBD1	CASSVARQGNGGYTF	TGTGCCAGCAGCGTAGCGAGACAGGGGAACGGCGGCTACACCTTC
TRBV20-1	TRBJ1-2	11	.	.	CSAEDNYGYTF	TGCAGTGCTGAGGATAACTATGGCTACACCTTC
TRBV11-3	TRBJ1-1	13	.	.	CASSFSLNTEAFF	TGTGCCAGCAGCTTCTCCTTGAACACTGAAGCTTTCTTT
TRBV7-7	TRBJ2-5	15	.	.	CASSLDGVGDETQYF	TGTGCTAGCAGCTTAGATGGGGTAGGGGATGAGACCCAGTACTTC
TRBV18	TRBJ1-4	15	.	.	CASSPLGATNEKLFF	TGTGCCAGCTCACCCTTAGGGGCAACTAATGAAAAACTGTTTTTT
TRBV5-6	TRBJ1-1	13	few	.	CASSYSPGTEAFF	TGTGCCAGCAGCTACTCCCCGGGAACTGAAGCTTTCTTT
TRBV19	TRBJ2-3	16	.	TRBD1	CASSIVGQGRTDTQYF	TGTGCCAGTAGTATTGTAGGACAGGGCCGCACAGATACGCAGTATTTT
TRBV11-2	TRBJ2-2	15	few	.	CASSLPTSNTGELFF	TGTGCCAGCAGCTTACCCACATCGAACACCGGGGAGCTGTTTTTT
TRBV7-9	TRBJ2-1	16	.	.	CASSLLGRRSYNEQFF	TGTGCCAGCAGCTTACTTGGGCGCCGCTCCTACAATGAGCAGTTCTTC
TRBV29-1	TRBJ1-2	14	.	TRBD1	CSVPNEGGNYGYTF	TGCAGCGTCCCAAACGAAGGGGGCAACTATGGCTACACCTTC
TRBV5-1	TRBJ2-3	15	.	TRBD2	CASSLSGASTDTQYF	TGCGCCAGCAGCTTGAGCGGGGCTAGCACAGATACGCAGTATTTT
TRBV2	TRBJ1-3	15	.	.	CASSDTTYSGNTIYF	TGTGCCAGCAGTGATACGACTTACTCTGGAAACACCATATATTTT
TRBV3-1/TRBV3-2	TRBJ2-7	15	.	TRBD2	CASSRLAGGSYEQYF	TGTGCCAGCAGCCGACTAGCGGGAGGGTCGTACGAGCAGTACTTC
TRBV19	TRBJ1-6	14	once	.	CASSRGQRDSPLHF	TGTGCCAGTAGTAGAGGTCAGAGGGATTCACCCCTCCACTTT
TRBV6-5	TRBJ1-1	14	.	.	CASSYTGRGTEAFF	TGTGCCAGCAGCTATACAGGGCGGGGGACTGAAGCTTTCTTT
TRBV9	TRBJ2-5	15	.	.	CASSVAGGAKETQYF	TGTGCCAGCAGCGTAGCGGGGGGCGCGAAGGAGACCCAGTACTTC